A single sample is the source of the 21 T cell receptor beta chains below, sequenced in a study of T cells after yellow fever vaccination. In TCRdb, the 5' RACE reads were re-called with MiXCR into one record per CDR3 protein. The table includes around 150,000 distinct CDR3 sequences, 6% to 7.5% detected once. Here the sequenced sample was CD4+ T cells sorted from PBMCs, taken less than 6 days after the first yellow fever vaccination. These receptors were taken from a man between 18 and 35 years old who received the YFV17D yellow fever vaccine.

V gene TRBV7-2 combines with J gene TRBJ2-3, with TRBD2 matching 8 bases. The CDR3 loop spans 15 amino acids. Germline CDR1 is SGHTA and CDR2 is FQGNSA. V trimming: 4 bases; J trimming: 0 bases; junction bases outside the gene matches: 3. The CDR3 region has the DNA TGTGCCAGCAGCTCCCAGCGGGGGAGCACAGATACGCAGTATTTT. Residues: CASSSQRGSTDTQYF.

This clonotype was recorded many times. V gene TRBV5-4 combines with J gene TRBJ2-3; possible D gene TRBD2, 5 bases. The length of the CDR3 is 14 residues. Germline CDR1 and CDR2: SGHNT and YYREEE (reference sequence). Between the trimmed V and J ends, which lost 0 bases and 6 bases, there was a span of 11 bases. The CDR3 sequence: CASSLVTGRDTQYF. In DNA form, the CDR3 reads TGTGCCAGCAGCTTGGTTACGGGAAGGGATACGCAGTATTTT.

There are a few counts of this clonotype. The chain couples TRBV12-3 or TRBV12-4 to TRBJ1-1; D possibly corresponds to TRBD1 (6 bases). The CDR3 spans 16 residues. V was shortened by 3 bases and J by 6 bases, with 20 bases between the two germline ends. The CDR3 loop reads CASSLFGGPSGAEAFF. CDR3 DNA sequence: TGTGCCAGCAGTTTGTTCGGGGGCCCGTCCGGGGCTGAAGCTTTCTTT.

The sample holds many counts of this clonotype. The rearrangement joins TRBV18 to TRBJ2-3; tentatively, D is TRBD1 (6 bases). V lost 2 bases, J lost 1 base, and 13 bases lay in between. CDR3 length equals 16 residues. Germline CDR1 and CDR2: KGHSH and LQKENI. CDR3 nucleotides: TGTGCCAGCTCACCATTCGACTCAGGGGGCACAGATACGCAGTATTTT. Protein: CASSPFDSGGTDTQYF.

This clonotype was seen more than once but under ten times. V usage is TRBV2 and J usage is TRBJ1-1; a weak D match, TRBD1 (5 bases). The CDR3 has 15 residues. Trimming stripped 2 bases from V and 2 bases from J, with 12 bases between. CDR1 is SNHLY, CDR2 FYNNEI, per germline. CDR3 in DNA: TGTGCCAGCAGTGAACAGGGTCCAGGTAACACTGAAGCTTTCTTT. Its protein product is CASSEQGPGNTEAFF. Full variable domain (rest looked up from reference TRBV2 and TRBJ1-1): EPEVTQTPSHQVTQMGQEVILRCVPISNHLYFYWYRQILGQKVEFLVSFYNNEISEKSEIFDDQFSVERPDGSNFTLKIRSTKLEDSAMYFCASSEQGPGNTEAFFGQGTRLTVV.

This sequence joins TRBV12-3 or TRBV12-4 and TRBJ1-1; D gene uncertain. V was shortened by 6 bases and J by 6 bases, with 11 bases between the two germline ends. This CDR3 has 12 amino acids. CDR3 coding DNA: TGTGCCAGCAGACAAGGGTCCGCTGAAGCTTTCTTT. It codes for CASRQGSAEAFF.

This rearrangement joins TRBV28 to TRBJ2-1; 8 nucleotides align to TRBD2. The CDR3 spans 15 residues. Germline assignment: CDR1 MDHEN and CDR2 SYDVKM. J was trimmed by 0 bases and V by 6 bases; bases with no gene match: 4. The DNA for the CDR3 is TGTGCCAGCAGAACACTAGCGGCCTCCTACAATGAGCAGTTCTTC. Translating it yields CASRTLAASYNEQFF.

This clonotype was recorded a few times. V gene TRBV19 combines with J gene TRBJ2-4; 9 bases match TRBD2. The V gene's germline CDR1 is LNHDA and CDR2 SQIVND (reference sequence). With V trimmed by 3 bases and J by 0 bases, 3 bases remained unmatched. The CDR3 is 16 amino acids. CDR3 bases: TGTGCCAGTAGTATGGATAGCGGGGGAGCCAAAAACATTCAGTACTTC. Protein sequence: CASSMDSGGAKNIQYF.

The V and J genes are TRBV10-3 and TRBJ2-5, with 7 bases aligning to TRBD2. Germline trimming cut 8 bases from V and 5 bases from J; bases unmatched to any gene: 11. This CDR3 is built from 14 residues. Germline V gives CDR1 ENHRY, CDR2 SYGVKD. CDR3 sequence (DNA): TGTGCCATCGGAACCCTGAGCGGGGCTGAGACCCAGTACTTC. Translated, it gives CAIGTLSGAETQYF.

The chain links TRBV4-1 to TRBJ1-1, with a possible D match to TRBD1 (5 bases). Per the germline V gene, CDR1 is MGHRA and CDR2 is YSYEKL. The CDR3 is made up of 13 amino acids. The V end lost 6 bases, the J end lost 1 base, and 9 bases lay between the germline ends. The CDR3 reads CASRQVQNTEAFF. CDR3 in DNA: TGCGCCAGCAGACAGGTACAGAACACTGAAGCTTTCTTT.

This clonotype was seen at least ten times. The chain has TRBV6-5 and TRBJ1-1; possible D gene TRBD1, 5 bases. Germline lookup yields CDR1 MNHEY and CDR2 SVGAGI. The CDR3 has 16 residues. The ends were cut back, 8 bases at V and 5 bases at J, with 24 bases in the middle. CDR3 DNA: TGTGCCAGCGGCCTCTACCCCGGGACGGTGACAACTGAAGCTTTCTTT. Translation: CASGLYPGTVTTEAFF.

This clonotype was observed many times. J is TRBJ2-3 and V is TRBV12-3 or TRBV12-4; TRBD2 might be the D (6 bases). The ends were cut back, 6 bases at V and 5 bases at J, with 15 bases in the middle. The CDR3 is 14 amino acids. The CDR3 here is CASSLMGLGDTQYF. The CDR3 DNA is TGTGCCAGCAGCCTCATGGGACTGGGAGATACGCAGTATTTT.

This clonotype was seen more than once but under ten times. In nucleotides, the CDR3 is TGTGCCAGCAGTATGGGAGGGCAGGTCGGGGAGCTGTTTTTT. This gives the protein CASSMGGQVGELFF. The chain has TRBV6-1 and TRBJ2-2; 7 bases agree with TRBD2. V was pared by 5 bases and J by 7 bases, with 7 bases of the junction left unmatched. Germline V gene data show CDR1 as MNHNS and CDR2 as SASEGT. The CDR3 runs to 14 residues.

This clonotype was picked up many times. The chain combines TRBV15 with TRBJ2-5; D not certain. This CDR3 is 14 amino acids long. Germline CDR1 LNHNV, CDR2 YYDKDF (reference sequence). V was pared by 0 bases and J by 4 bases, with 9 bases between. The chain's CDR3 is CATSRDVRRETQYF. For the CDR3, the DNA is TGTGCCACCAGCAGAGATGTACGGAGAGAGACCCAGTACTTC.

This clonotype showed up many times. This chain joins TRBV7-2 and TRBJ2-3; D unclear. The CDR3 has 13 amino acids. Germline V gene lookup returns CDR1 SGHTA and CDR2 FQGNSA. Trimming shortened V by 0 bases and J by 5 bases, and 6 bases separated the two germline ends. The DNA for the CDR3 is TGTGCCAGCAGCTTAGCTAGCTTAGATACGCAGTATTTT. Protein sequence: CASSLASLDTQYF.

The chain links TRBV14 to TRBJ1-6; D is undetermined. CDR3 length: 14 residues. Germline V gene data show CDR1 as SGHDN and CDR2 as FVKESK. V was cut by 3 bases and J by 2 bases, with 5 bases left in between. This CDR3 reads CASSHITYNSPLHF. Here the CDR3 DNA reads TGTGCCAGCAGCCATATCACCTATAATTCACCCCTCCACTTT.

This clonotype was seen at least ten times. The chain employs TRBV12-3 or TRBV12-4 and TRBJ2-5, with 13 bases that match TRBD2. The V segment lost 5 bases and the J segment 4 bases; nucleotides outside the gene matches: 4. This CDR3 is 15 amino acids long. The CDR3 region is CASSRGLAGLETQYF. DNA of the CDR3: TGTGCCAGCAGTAGGGGACTAGCGGGGTTAGAGACCCAGTACTTC.

This clonotype turned up a few times. This rearrangement joins TRBV20-1 to TRBJ2-7; D is tentatively TRBD1 or TRBD2 (5 bases each). The germline gives CDR1 DFQATT, CDR2 SNEGSKA (reference sequence). This CDR3 contains 11 residues. V lost 8 bases to trimming and J lost 7 bases, with 15 bases between them. This CDR3 is CSPWDAAEQYV. The CDR3 DNA reads as TGCAGTCCCTGGGACGCCGCGGAGCAGTACGTC.

The rearrangement uses TRBV7-2 and TRBJ2-2; D tentatively fits TRBD1 or TRBD2 (6 bases each). V was cut by 2 bases and J by 4 bases, with 11 bases left in between. Per germline, CDR1 SGHTA and CDR2 FQGNSA. The CDR3 loop spans 15 amino acids. CDR3 sequence: CASSLRGGSTGELFF. The DNA of the CDR3 is TGTGCCAGCAGCTTAAGAGGGGGGTCCACCGGGGAGCTGTTTTTT.

As concerns this clonotype: This could be a read error, since a much larger clone is one nucleotide away. The CDR3 end shows no conserved phenylalanine or tryptophan, and so a read error is likely. This chain joins TRBV12-3 or TRBV12-4 and TRBJ1-2, with TRBD1 as a possible D gene (5 bases). The V end was cut by 2 bases, the J end by 2 bases, with 18 bases between. This CDR3 comprises 17 residues. CDR3 in DNA: TGTGCCAGCAGTTTATCCCAGTCTGGGGGACCCAACTATGGCTACACCCTC. Translation: CASSLSQSGGPNYGYTL.

With respect to this clonotype: A far larger clone is only one base removed, so a read error is likely. The rearrangement uses TRBV5-1 and TRBJ2-5; D uncertain. The CDR3 totals 13 residues. CDR1 is SGHRS and CDR2 is YFSETQ in the germline V gene. CDR3 sequence: CASSLSSQEAQYF. Here the CDR3 DNA reads TGCGCCAGCAGCCTTAGTTCCCAAGAGGCCCAGTACTTC.